The clone carrying this T cell receptor (beta chain) appeared many times. The entry originates in a study of metastatic and nonmetastatic thyroid tumors. In the study overall: Thyroid patients, malignant and benign, had repertoires compared across blood and tumor or nodule tissue.

Patients underwent thyroid surgery, and none had received any treatment before it. The CDR3 runs to 12 residues. The germline V gene encodes CDR1 GTSNPN and CDR2 SVGIG (reference sequence). Trimming pared 6 bases from V and 7 bases from J, leaving 13 bases between. As originally analysed: A distant-metastasis classifier for papillary thyroid cancer was built using CDR3 differences across clinicopathological groups. Via MiXCR, TCRdb re-called the PCR reads. These V and J calls derive from TCRdb rather than the authors' analysis. The data hold roughly 33,000 clones, with over 15% observed a single time.

V and J are TRBV30 and TRBJ2-1, with D perhaps TRBD1 (5 bases). Source material: blood. The sequence derives from a male donor with papillary thyroid cancer or a benign thyroid nodule (not recorded which). Some clones in this sample may be carry-over from other donors' samples. The CDR3 loop reads CACLPGRNEQFF. The CDR3 DNA reads TGTGCCTGCTTACCAGGGCGGAATGAGCAGTTCTTC.